Sequencing of this T cell receptor (beta chain) was carried out in a study of CD8 T cells in Susac syndrome (dated by TCRdb to the late 2010s). Looking at the study overall: Among the sequenced Susac syndrome patients, six had clinically active disease and roughly 8 were in clinical remission. At blood withdrawal, Susac syndrome patients were therapy-naive, treated with corticosteroids (with IVIg additionally given to some), or treated with IVIg alone. Repertoire sequencing was used to test whether CD8+ T cell activation and differentiation in Susac syndrome was antigen driven. Study-level results and caveats: The number of individuals in the TCR sequencing and HLA analysis was acknowledged as relatively small. In patients with Susac syndrome, the CD4+ T cell repertoire showed no detectable clonal expansion.

High-throughput TCR beta sequencing profiled peripheral blood CD8+ and CD4+ T cells from healthy donors, Susac syndrome patients and multiple sclerosis patients. Recently defined diagnostic criteria for definite or probable disease were met by the Susac syndrome patients. Bulk CD8+ and CD4+ T cells were purified magnetically by negative isolation, whereas CD8+ TEMRA cells were enriched by FACS. Blood was collected in EDTA tubes and processed within 24 hours, with PBMCs isolated through density gradient centrifugation. PBMCs intended for TCR sequencing were cryopreserved in liquid nitrogen and were subsequently thawed in a 37 degrees C water bath. The sorted or isolated CD4+, CD8+ and CD8+ TEMRA cells reached a purity of at least 90%. As regards this clonotype: Its antigen specificity is not known. Base qualities were left out, and no much larger clone turns up one base away.

RNA was extracted using the RNeasy kit, and about 0.45 to 1 ug of the RNA was reverse transcribed with random hexamers. The immunoSEQ multiplex PCR assay, covering 54 Vbeta and 13 Jbeta segments, was used to amplify TCR beta CDR3 regions. PCR amplification bias was corrected by using a synthetic template baseline for primer optimization and computational correction. In the original analysis: Only productive sequences were kept, with reads annotated to V, D and J genes according to IMGT and analyzed in immunoSEQ Analyzer. Clonality was calculated as one minus the Shannon entropy normalized by log2 of the number of productive unique sequences. For each patient and control, public and private clones were evaluated within the 100 most prevalent clones. Clones were defined as Susac-specific when absent from the healthy and MS cohorts, from about 970 published viral clones and from other ImmuneACCESS disease sequences. TCRdb handled the public reads itself, with Q25 trimming in fastp and clone calling in MiXCR, and kept productive beta chains. Rows merge per CDR3 protein into single entries with the most common DNA and genes. None of the V and J calls come from the authors' own analysis; TCRdb made them. This sample gives fewer than 200,000 distinct CDR3 sequences in total; 94% of them show up just once. 0.1% to 0.13% of the sample belongs to the ten largest clones.

For CDR1 and CDR2, the germline V gene lists LGHNA and YSLEER. V lost 1 base and J lost 9 bases; the stretch between them is 19 bases long. The CDR3 sequence holds 15 residues, the cysteine and phenylalanine included. Of the read, only the CDR3 DNA is kept; its 45 bases are in frame from base 1. Sequencing used CD4+ T cells from PBMCs. This receptor was identified in a human donor with Susac syndrome. This sequence uses TRBV4-3 and TRBJ2-7; TRBD1 is perhaps the D gene, given 5 matching bases. This receptor carries the CDR3 CASSQVAGPFSWQYF. The DNA sequence follows: TGCGCCAGCAGCCAAGTGGCAGGGCCCTTTAGTTGGCAGTACTTC.